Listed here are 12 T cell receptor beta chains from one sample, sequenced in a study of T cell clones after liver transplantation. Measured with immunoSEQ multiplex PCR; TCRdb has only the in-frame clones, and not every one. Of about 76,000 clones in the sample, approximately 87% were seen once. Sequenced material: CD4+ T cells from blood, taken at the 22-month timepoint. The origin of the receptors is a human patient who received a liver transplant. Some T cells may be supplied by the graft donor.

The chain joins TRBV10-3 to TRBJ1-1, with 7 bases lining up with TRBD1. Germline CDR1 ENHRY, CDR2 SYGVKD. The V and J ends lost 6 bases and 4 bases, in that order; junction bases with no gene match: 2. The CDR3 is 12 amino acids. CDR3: CAIRGGPTEAFF. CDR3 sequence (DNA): TGTGCCATCAGAGGGGGCCCCACTGAAGCTTTCTTT.

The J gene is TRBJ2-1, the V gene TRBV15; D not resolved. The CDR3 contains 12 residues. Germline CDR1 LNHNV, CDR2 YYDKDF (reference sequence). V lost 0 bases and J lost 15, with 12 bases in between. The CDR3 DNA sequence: TGTGCCACCAGCAGAGATGCCCAGGCACCGTTCTTC. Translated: CATSRDAQAPFF.

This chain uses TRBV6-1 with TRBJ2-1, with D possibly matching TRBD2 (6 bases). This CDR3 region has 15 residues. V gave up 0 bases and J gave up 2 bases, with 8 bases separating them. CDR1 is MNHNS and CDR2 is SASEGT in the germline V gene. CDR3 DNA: TGTGCCAGCAGTGAAGCGGGACTGGCCTACAATGAGCAGTTCTTC. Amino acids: CASSEAGLAYNEQFF.

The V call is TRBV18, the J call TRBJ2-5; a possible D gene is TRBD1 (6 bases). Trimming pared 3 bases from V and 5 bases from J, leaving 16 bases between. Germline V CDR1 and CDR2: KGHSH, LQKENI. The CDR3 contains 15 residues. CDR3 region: CASSPKQGRGETQYF. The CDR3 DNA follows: TGTGCCAGCTCACCGAAGCAGGGGCGCGGTGAGACCCAGTACTTC. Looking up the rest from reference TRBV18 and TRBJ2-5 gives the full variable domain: NAGVMQNPRHLVRRRGQEARLRCSPMKGHSHVYWYRQLPEEGLKFMVYLQKENIIDESGMPKERFSAEFPKEGPSILRIQQVVRGDSAAYFCASSPKQGRGETQYFGPGTRLLVL.

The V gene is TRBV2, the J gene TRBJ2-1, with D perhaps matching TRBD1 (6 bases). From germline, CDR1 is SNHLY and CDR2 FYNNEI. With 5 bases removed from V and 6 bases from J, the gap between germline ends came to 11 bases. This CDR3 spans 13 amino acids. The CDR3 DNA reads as TGTGCCAGCAGTAGCGGACAGTCCAATGAGCAGTTCTTC. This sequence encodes CASSSGQSNEQFF.

CDR3 residues: CASSYSTGTSTHEQYF. The CDR3 DNA reads TGTGCCAGCAGTTACTCGACCGGGACAAGTACCCACGAGCAGTACTTC. The rearrangement joins TRBV6-5 to TRBJ2-7; D is possibly TRBD1 (6 bases). The ends were cut back, 0 bases at V and 5 bases at J, with 17 bases in the middle. Germline V gene lookup returns CDR1 MNHEY and CDR2 SVGAGI. The CDR3 is made up of 16 amino acids.

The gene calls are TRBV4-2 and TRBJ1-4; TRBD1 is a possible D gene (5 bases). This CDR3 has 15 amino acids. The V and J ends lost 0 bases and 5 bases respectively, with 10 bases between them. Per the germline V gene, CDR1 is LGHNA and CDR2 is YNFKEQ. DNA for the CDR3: TGTGCCAGCAGCCAAGATGCGGGGCGGAATGAAAAACTGTTTTTT. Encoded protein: CASSQDAGRNEKLFF.

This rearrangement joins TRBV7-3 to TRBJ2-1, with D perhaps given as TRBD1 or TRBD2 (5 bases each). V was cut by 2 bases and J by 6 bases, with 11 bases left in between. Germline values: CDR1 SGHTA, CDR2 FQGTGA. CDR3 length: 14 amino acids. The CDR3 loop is CASSLGSGTNEQFF. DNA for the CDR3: TGTGCCAGCAGCTTAGGATCAGGGACCAATGAGCAGTTCTTC. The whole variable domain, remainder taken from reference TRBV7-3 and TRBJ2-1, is GAGVSQTPSNKVTEKGKYVELRCDPISGHTALYWYRQSLGQGPEFLIYFQGTGAADDSGLPNDRFFAVRPEGSVSTLKIQRTERGDSAVYLCASSLGSGTNEQFFGPGTRLTVL.

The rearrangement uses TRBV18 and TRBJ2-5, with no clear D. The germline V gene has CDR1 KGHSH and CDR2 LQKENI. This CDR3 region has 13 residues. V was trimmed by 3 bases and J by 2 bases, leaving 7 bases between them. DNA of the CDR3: TGTGCCAGCTCACCGGACGTTCAAGAGACCCAGTACTTC. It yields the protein CASSPDVQETQYF.

In DNA form, the CDR3 reads TGTGCCAGCAGCTTAGACGTCGGGCCTAATGAAAAACTGTTTTTT. This gives the protein CASSLDVGPNEKLFF. The genes are TRBV11-2 and TRBJ1-4; D is undetermined. The V end was cut by 0 bases, the J end by 3 bases, with 8 bases between. This CDR3 has 15 amino acids. Looked up from germline, CDR1 is SGHAT and CDR2 is FQNNGV.

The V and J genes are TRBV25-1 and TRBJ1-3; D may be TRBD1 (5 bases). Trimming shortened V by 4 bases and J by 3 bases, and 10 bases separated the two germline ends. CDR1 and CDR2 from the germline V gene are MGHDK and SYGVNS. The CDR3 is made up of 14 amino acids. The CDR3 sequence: CASSGPGFGNTIYF. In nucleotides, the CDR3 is TGTGCCAGCAGTGGTCCAGGGTTTGGAAACACCATATATTTT.

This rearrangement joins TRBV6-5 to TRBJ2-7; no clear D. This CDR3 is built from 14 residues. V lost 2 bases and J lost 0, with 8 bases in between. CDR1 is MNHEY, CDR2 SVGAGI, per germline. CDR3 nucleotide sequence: TGTGCCAGCAGTTACCCGCCCCGCTCCTACGAGCAGTACTTC. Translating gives CASSYPPRSYEQYF.